This T cell receptor (beta chain) was found in a study of shared T cell receptors in the human thymus. The protocol was immunoSEQ multiplex PCR, while the TCRdb copy is restricted to in-frame clones and leaves out a portion. The sample holds 600,000 or so clones; around 87% are singletons and the top ten take more than 0.009%. The same specimen was also included in a second study, on human thymus T cells. According to that study: Congenital heart defects were the reason for the corrective surgery that the donors, healthy Finnish infants, were having. Reports from related research described highly overlapping thymic repertoires among unrelated individuals.

Sequenced input: thymocytes. The source is a boy under two years old with a congenital heart defect.

The CDR3 is CASLRQGAGSPLHF. CDR3 coding DNA: TGTGCCAGCTTAAGACAGGGGGCGGGATCACCCCTCCACTTT. The chain combines TRBV6-1 with TRBJ1-6; TRBD1 aligns across 10 bases. V gave up 8 bases and J gave up 10 bases; unmatched junction bases: 8. Germline assignment: CDR1 MNHNS and CDR2 SASEGT. This CDR3 region has 14 residues.